These T cell receptor beta chains were read from a single sample in a study of blood T cell repertoires in COVID-19. Generated by immunoSEQ multiplex PCR, the TCRdb table keeps only in-frame clones and is missing some. The profile shows about 230,000 clones, 88% of them singletons. Sequencing input: PBMCs or T cells enriched from blood (not recorded which). The receptors come from a woman aged 40-49 years with acute COVID-19. Both conserved end residues are part of each CDR3. Fields, in order: CDR3 protein, CDR3 DNA, J gene, clone size, CDR3 length, D gene, V gene. The D gene is left open where the match is weak. Size is omitted from some rows. Given values are once, few, many or a class for expanded clones.

cdr3_aa: CASSSSSGRSGANVLTF
cdr3_nt: TGTGCCAGCAGCTCTAGTTCGGGGAGGTCTGGGGCCAACGTCCTGACTTTC
j_call: TRBJ2-6
clone_size: .
cdr3_length: 17
d_call: .
v_call: TRBV7-2

cdr3_aa: CASSLGAGLGNTEAFF
cdr3_nt: TGCGCCAGCAGCTTGGGGGCAGGGCTGGGGAACACTGAAGCTTTCTTT
j_call: TRBJ1-1
clone_size: .
cdr3_length: 16
d_call: .
v_call: TRBV5-1

cdr3_aa: CATSDSDGTAYYGYTF
cdr3_nt: TGTGCCACCAGTGATTCTGATGGGACAGCATACTATGGCTACACCTTC
j_call: TRBJ1-2
clone_size: .
cdr3_length: 16
d_call: TRBD1
v_call: TRBV24-1

cdr3_aa: CASKYGPGQLYEQYF
cdr3_nt: TGTGCCAGCAAGTATGGTCCGGGACAGTTGTACGAGCAGTACTTC
j_call: TRBJ2-7
clone_size: few
cdr3_length: 15
d_call: TRBD1
v_call: TRBV27

cdr3_aa: CASSLGSGTDTQYF
cdr3_nt: TGCGCCAGCAGCTTGGGCAGCGGCACAGATACGCAGTATTTT
j_call: TRBJ2-3
clone_size: .
cdr3_length: 14
d_call: .
v_call: TRBV5-1

cdr3_aa: CASSLARGGNQPQHF
cdr3_nt: TGTGCCAGCAGCTTAGCCCGGGGTGGGAATCAGCCCCAGCATTTT
j_call: TRBJ1-5
clone_size: .
cdr3_length: 15
d_call: .
v_call: TRBV7-2

cdr3_aa: CASSLEFGELFF
cdr3_nt: TGTGCCAGCAGCTTAGAGTTCGGGGAGCTGTTTTTT
j_call: TRBJ2-2
clone_size: .
cdr3_length: 12
d_call: .
v_call: TRBV2

cdr3_aa: CATSDLTVTSTDTQYF
cdr3_nt: TGTGCCACCAGTGATTTGACGGTAACTAGCACAGATACGCAGTATTTT
j_call: TRBJ2-3
clone_size: .
cdr3_length: 16
d_call: .
v_call: TRBV24-1

cdr3_aa: CASSWDSYNSPLHF
cdr3_nt: TGTGCCAGCAGCTGGGACAGTTATAATTCACCCCTCCACTTT
j_call: TRBJ1-6
clone_size: .
cdr3_length: 14
d_call: TRBD1
v_call: TRBV7-9

cdr3_aa: CSAQLGQGPEAFF
cdr3_nt: TGCAGCGCCCAGTTGGGACAGGGGCCTGAAGCTTTCTTT
j_call: TRBJ1-1
clone_size: .
cdr3_length: 13
d_call: TRBD1
v_call: TRBV29-1

cdr3_aa: CASRGTGGITEAFF
cdr3_nt: TGTGCCAGCAGGGGGACAGGGGGCATTACTGAAGCTTTCTTT
j_call: TRBJ1-1
clone_size: .
cdr3_length: 14
d_call: TRBD1
v_call: TRBV2

cdr3_aa: CASSLSLGGNTEAFF
cdr3_nt: TGTGCCAGCAGTTTATCTCTGGGGGGTAACACTGAAGCTTTCTTT
j_call: TRBJ1-1
clone_size: .
cdr3_length: 15
d_call: .
v_call: TRBV27

cdr3_aa: CASSPVASGANEQFF
cdr3_nt: TGTGCTAGCAGCCCCGTGGCTAGCGGGGCCAATGAGCAGTTCTTC
j_call: TRBJ2-1
clone_size: once
cdr3_length: 15
d_call: TRBD2
v_call: TRBV7-7

cdr3_aa: CASCPGTGLVTDTQYF
cdr3_nt: TGTGCCAGCTGTCCCGGGACAGGGTTAGTCACAGATACGCAGTATTTT
j_call: TRBJ2-3
clone_size: .
cdr3_length: 16
d_call: TRBD1
v_call: TRBV27

cdr3_aa: CASSRGTGGGTEAFF
cdr3_nt: TGTGCCAGCAGCCGAGGGACAGGGGGCGGCACTGAAGCTTTCTTT
j_call: TRBJ1-1
clone_size: .
cdr3_length: 15
d_call: TRBD1
v_call: TRBV6-5

cdr3_aa: CASRPRTPPTWTQETQYF
cdr3_nt: TGTGCCAGCAGACCCAGGACACCACCGACATGGACGCAAGAGACCCAGTACTTC
j_call: TRBJ2-5
clone_size: .
cdr3_length: 18
d_call: .
v_call: TRBV7-8

cdr3_aa: CASSDSGGKQETQYF
cdr3_nt: TGTGCCAGCAGTGATAGCGGGGGGAAGCAAGAGACCCAGTACTTC
j_call: TRBJ2-5
clone_size: few
cdr3_length: 15
d_call: TRBD2
v_call: TRBV9

cdr3_aa: CASSPTSGGLRNEQFF
cdr3_nt: TGTGCCAGCAGCCCTACTAGCGGGGGACTTAGGAATGAGCAGTTCTTC
j_call: TRBJ2-1
clone_size: .
cdr3_length: 16
d_call: TRBD2
v_call: TRBV3-1/TRBV3-2

cdr3_aa: CASNLRGGTEAFF
cdr3_nt: TGTGCCAGCAATCTAAGAGGGGGAACTGAAGCTTTCTTT
j_call: TRBJ1-1
clone_size: .
cdr3_length: 13
d_call: .
v_call: TRBV9

cdr3_aa: CASPGGDRGPPDTQYF
cdr3_nt: TGTGCCAGCCCAGGGGGGGACAGGGGCCCTCCAGATACGCAGTATTTT
j_call: TRBJ2-3
clone_size: .
cdr3_length: 16
d_call: TRBD1
v_call: TRBV27

cdr3_aa: CASSLGSGSTDTQYF
cdr3_nt: TGTGCCAGCAGCCTTGGTTCGGGGAGCACAGATACGCAGTATTTT
j_call: TRBJ2-3
clone_size: .
cdr3_length: 15
d_call: .
v_call: TRBV3-1/TRBV3-2

cdr3_aa: CASSPNNNRGHEQYF
cdr3_nt: TGTGCCAGCAGCCCCAATAATAACAGGGGCCACGAGCAGTACTTC
j_call: TRBJ2-7
clone_size: .
cdr3_length: 15
d_call: TRBD1
v_call: TRBV7-9

cdr3_aa: CASIKAGTDTQYF
cdr3_nt: TGTGCCAGCATTAAGGCAGGGACAGATACGCAGTATTTT
j_call: TRBJ2-3
clone_size: .
cdr3_length: 13
d_call: .
v_call: TRBV6-5

cdr3_aa: CASSYTGYGYTF
cdr3_nt: TGTGCCAGCAGTTACACAGGCTATGGCTACACCTTC
j_call: TRBJ1-2
clone_size: few
cdr3_length: 12
d_call: .
v_call: TRBV6-2/TRBV6-3

cdr3_aa: CASSLTGNGYTF
cdr3_nt: TGTGCCAGCAGCTTAACCGGGAACGGCTACACCTTC
j_call: TRBJ1-2
clone_size: .
cdr3_length: 12
d_call: .
v_call: TRBV11-3

cdr3_aa: CASSQLAGDTGELFF
cdr3_nt: TGCGCCAGCAGCCAATTAGCGGGGGACACCGGGGAGCTGTTTTTT
j_call: TRBJ2-2
clone_size: .
cdr3_length: 15
d_call: TRBD2
v_call: TRBV4-3

cdr3_aa: CASSFLGGKGTDTQYF
cdr3_nt: TGTGCCAGCAGTTTCCTCGGGGGAAAGGGGACAGATACGCAGTATTTT
j_call: TRBJ2-3
clone_size: .
cdr3_length: 16
d_call: .
v_call: TRBV27

cdr3_aa: CSALFGGRYEQYF
cdr3_nt: TGCAGCGCTTTATTTGGGGGGAGGTACGAGCAGTACTTC
j_call: TRBJ2-7
clone_size: many
cdr3_length: 13
d_call: .
v_call: TRBV29-1

cdr3_aa: CAWSLPLQGSSYNSPLHF
cdr3_nt: TGTGCCTGGAGCCTTCCACTACAGGGAAGCTCCTATAATTCACCCCTCCACTTT
j_call: TRBJ1-6
clone_size: .
cdr3_length: 18
d_call: .
v_call: TRBV30

cdr3_aa: CASSQEGGRAFEQFF
cdr3_nt: TGCGCCAGCAGCCAAGAGGGAGGGAGGGCCTTTGAGCAGTTCTTC
j_call: TRBJ2-1
clone_size: .
cdr3_length: 15
d_call: TRBD2
v_call: TRBV4-1

cdr3_aa: CASSLGSVPPLNQPQHF
cdr3_nt: TGTGCCAGCAGCTTAGGTAGCGTTCCCCCCCTTAATCAGCCCCAGCATTTT
j_call: TRBJ1-5
clone_size: .
cdr3_length: 17
d_call: .
v_call: TRBV7-2

cdr3_aa: CASRGTSGRALGTGELFF
cdr3_nt: TGCGCCAGCAGAGGGACTAGCGGGAGGGCCCTGGGCACCGGGGAGCTGTTTTTT
j_call: TRBJ2-2
clone_size: many
cdr3_length: 18
d_call: TRBD2
v_call: TRBV10-2

cdr3_aa: CARSLGQGVPYNSPLHF
cdr3_nt: TGTGCCAGAAGCTTGGGACAGGGGGTCCCCTATAATTCACCCCTCCACTTT
j_call: TRBJ1-6
clone_size: .
cdr3_length: 17
d_call: TRBD1
v_call: TRBV5-3

cdr3_aa: CASSLSTSGAKDEQFF
cdr3_nt: TGTGCCAGCAGCTTATCGACTAGCGGGGCTAAGGATGAGCAGTTCTTC
j_call: TRBJ2-1
clone_size: .
cdr3_length: 16
d_call: TRBD2
v_call: TRBV7-2

cdr3_aa: CASSLQDTTNEKLFF
cdr3_nt: TGCGCCAGCAGCCTTCAGGACACAACTAATGAAAAACTGTTTTTT
j_call: TRBJ1-4
clone_size: once
cdr3_length: 15
d_call: .
v_call: TRBV5-1

cdr3_aa: CASTQVIGGLNSPLHF
cdr3_nt: TGTGCCAGCACCCAGGTGATTGGGGGCCTAAATTCACCCCTCCACTTT
j_call: TRBJ1-6
clone_size: .
cdr3_length: 16
d_call: .
v_call: TRBV27

cdr3_aa: CASEGRRGRTEAFF
cdr3_nt: TGTGCCAGTGAGGGCCGCAGGGGAAGAACTGAAGCTTTCTTT
j_call: TRBJ1-1
clone_size: .
cdr3_length: 14
d_call: .
v_call: TRBV2

cdr3_aa: CASSQLNQPQHF
cdr3_nt: TGTGCCAGCAGCCAACTCAATCAGCCCCAGCATTTT
j_call: TRBJ1-5
clone_size: .
cdr3_length: 12
d_call: .
v_call: TRBV3-1/TRBV3-2

cdr3_aa: CSVAVPTGSLYGYTF
cdr3_nt: TGCAGCGTTGCTGTTCCGACAGGGAGCCTATATGGCTACACCTTC
j_call: TRBJ1-2
clone_size: once
cdr3_length: 15
d_call: TRBD1
v_call: TRBV29-1

cdr3_aa: CASRGSGREEQFF
cdr3_nt: TGTGCCAGTAGGGGTAGCGGGAGGGAGGAGCAGTTCTTC
j_call: TRBJ2-1
clone_size: .
cdr3_length: 13
d_call: TRBD2
v_call: TRBV19

cdr3_aa: CASSRGVDMNTEAFF
cdr3_nt: TGTGCCAGCAGTCGGGGGGTAGATATGAACACTGAAGCTTTCTTT
j_call: TRBJ1-1
clone_size: .
cdr3_length: 15
d_call: .
v_call: TRBV27

cdr3_aa: CATSRDRPGWSSGNTIYF
cdr3_nt: TGTGCCACCAGCAGGGACAGACCAGGGTGGAGCTCTGGAAACACCATATATTTT
j_call: TRBJ1-3
clone_size: .
cdr3_length: 18
d_call: .
v_call: TRBV15

cdr3_aa: CASTLDRVRGTQYF
cdr3_nt: TGCGCCAGCACCCTGGACAGGGTGCGCGGTACGCAGTATTTT
j_call: TRBJ2-3
clone_size: .
cdr3_length: 14
d_call: TRBD1
v_call: TRBV23-1

cdr3_aa: CASSFPSGGGETQYF
cdr3_nt: TGCGCCAGCAGCTTTCCTAGCGGAGGGGGAGAGACCCAGTACTTC
j_call: TRBJ2-5
clone_size: .
cdr3_length: 15
d_call: .
v_call: TRBV5-1

cdr3_aa: CASSPNPQGSGNTIYF
cdr3_nt: TGTGCCAGCAGCCCCAACCCTCAGGGTTCTGGAAACACCATATATTTT
j_call: TRBJ1-3
clone_size: .
cdr3_length: 16
d_call: .
v_call: TRBV7-8

cdr3_aa: CASSLSGKANYGYTF
cdr3_nt: TGTGCCAGCAGCTTAAGCGGGAAAGCTAACTATGGCTACACCTTC
j_call: TRBJ1-2
clone_size: .
cdr3_length: 15
d_call: .
v_call: TRBV7-2

cdr3_aa: CAGGTGLVGELFF
cdr3_nt: TGTGCCGGGGGGACAGGGCTGGTCGGGGAGCTGTTTTTT
j_call: TRBJ2-2
clone_size: .
cdr3_length: 13
d_call: TRBD1
v_call: TRBV7-2

cdr3_aa: CASSTGIGNTIYF
cdr3_nt: TGTGCCAGCAGTACAGGGATAGGAAACACCATATATTTT
j_call: TRBJ1-3
clone_size: .
cdr3_length: 13
d_call: .
v_call: TRBV12-3/TRBV12-4

cdr3_aa: CAIRASGGSTDTQYF
cdr3_nt: TGTGCCATCAGGGCTAGCGGGGGGAGCACAGATACGCAGTATTTT
j_call: TRBJ2-3
clone_size: .
cdr3_length: 15
d_call: TRBD2
v_call: TRBV10-3

cdr3_aa: CASSTGGGMNTEAFF
cdr3_nt: TGTGCCAGTAGTACAGGGGGTGGGATGAACACTGAAGCTTTCTTT
j_call: TRBJ1-1
clone_size: .
cdr3_length: 15
d_call: TRBD1
v_call: TRBV19

cdr3_aa: CASSRTGTTEAFF
cdr3_nt: TGTGCCAGCAGCCGAACAGGGACGACTGAAGCTTTCTTT
j_call: TRBJ1-1
clone_size: .
cdr3_length: 13
d_call: .
v_call: TRBV7-9

cdr3_aa: CAISARTGGVDTQYF
cdr3_nt: TGTGCCATCAGTGCCAGGACAGGGGGCGTAGATACGCAGTATTTT
j_call: TRBJ2-3
clone_size: .
cdr3_length: 15
d_call: TRBD1
v_call: TRBV10-3

cdr3_aa: CASRPGGADQPQHF
cdr3_nt: TGTGCCAGCAGACCAGGGGGCGCCGATCAGCCCCAGCATTTT
j_call: TRBJ1-5
clone_size: .
cdr3_length: 14
d_call: TRBD1
v_call: TRBV7-9

cdr3_aa: CAISLSGREFTDTQYF
cdr3_nt: TGTGCCATCAGTCTTAGCGGGAGGGAGTTCACAGATACGCAGTATTTT
j_call: TRBJ2-3
clone_size: .
cdr3_length: 16
d_call: TRBD2
v_call: TRBV10-3

cdr3_aa: CASSLGLAGTPSTDTQYF
cdr3_nt: TGTGCCAGCAGCCTGGGACTAGCGGGGACCCCTAGCACAGATACGCAGTATTTT
j_call: TRBJ2-3
clone_size: once
cdr3_length: 18
d_call: TRBD2
v_call: TRBV7-2

cdr3_aa: CASSLEGRAGELFF
cdr3_nt: TGTGCCAGCAGCTTAGAAGGGCGGGCCGGGGAGCTGTTTTTT
j_call: TRBJ2-2
clone_size: .
cdr3_length: 14
d_call: .
v_call: TRBV7-9

cdr3_aa: CASRQRTGDNEQYF
cdr3_nt: TGTGCCAGCAGGCAACGGACAGGGGACAACGAGCAGTACTTC
j_call: TRBJ2-7
clone_size: .
cdr3_length: 14
d_call: TRBD1
v_call: TRBV27

cdr3_aa: CASSQQAGINSPLHF
cdr3_nt: TGTGCCAGCAGTCAACAGGCGGGGATTAATTCACCCCTCCACTTT
j_call: TRBJ1-6
clone_size: .
cdr3_length: 15
d_call: .
v_call: TRBV7-9

cdr3_aa: CASSHRLAGDNEQFF
cdr3_nt: TGTGCCAGCAGTCATCGACTAGCGGGAGACAATGAGCAGTTCTTC
j_call: TRBJ2-1
clone_size: .
cdr3_length: 15
d_call: TRBD2
v_call: TRBV6-5

cdr3_aa: CASTDRGLNYGYTF
cdr3_nt: TGTGCCAGCACCGACAGGGGCCTTAACTATGGCTACACCTTC
j_call: TRBJ1-2
clone_size: .
cdr3_length: 14
d_call: .
v_call: TRBV21-1